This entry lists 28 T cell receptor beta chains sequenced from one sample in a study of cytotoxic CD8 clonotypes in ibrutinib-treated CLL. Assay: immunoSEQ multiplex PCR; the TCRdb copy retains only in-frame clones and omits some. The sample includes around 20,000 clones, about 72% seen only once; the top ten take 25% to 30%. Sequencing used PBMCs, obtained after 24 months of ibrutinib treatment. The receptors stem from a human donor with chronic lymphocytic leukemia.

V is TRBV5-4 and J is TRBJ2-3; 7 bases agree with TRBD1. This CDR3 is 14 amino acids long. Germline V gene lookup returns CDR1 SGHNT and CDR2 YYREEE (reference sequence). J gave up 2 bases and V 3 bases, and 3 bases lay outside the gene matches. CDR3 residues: CASSWDSDTDTQYF. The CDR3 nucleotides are TGTGCCAGCAGCTGGGACAGCGACACAGATACGCAGTATTTT.

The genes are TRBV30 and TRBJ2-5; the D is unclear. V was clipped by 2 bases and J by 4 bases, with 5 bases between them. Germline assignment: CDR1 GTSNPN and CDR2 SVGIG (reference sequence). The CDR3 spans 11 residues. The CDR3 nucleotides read TGTGCCTGGAGTTTGGGAGAGACCCAGTACTTC. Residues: CAWSLGETQYF.

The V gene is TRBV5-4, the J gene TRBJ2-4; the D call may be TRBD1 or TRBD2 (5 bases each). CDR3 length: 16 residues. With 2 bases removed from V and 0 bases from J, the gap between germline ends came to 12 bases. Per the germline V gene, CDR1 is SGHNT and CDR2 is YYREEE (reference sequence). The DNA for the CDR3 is TGTGCCAGCAGCTTAGACCCAGGGACAGCCAAAAACATTCAGTACTTC. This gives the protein CASSLDPGTAKNIQYF.

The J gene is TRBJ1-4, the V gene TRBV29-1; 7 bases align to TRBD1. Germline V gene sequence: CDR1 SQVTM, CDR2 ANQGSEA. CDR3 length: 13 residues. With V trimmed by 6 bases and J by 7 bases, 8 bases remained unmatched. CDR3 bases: TGCAGCGTGCGGGACAGTGGAGTTGAAAAACTGTTTTTT. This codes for CSVRDSGVEKLFF.

The CDR3 coding sequence is TGTGCCAGTAGTATACTTCTGGGGCCTGCAACTAATGAAAAACTGTTTTTT. Amino acid sequence: CASSILLGPATNEKLFF. The chain recombines TRBV19 with TRBJ1-4; tentative D call: TRBD1 (5 bases). Looked up from germline, CDR1 is LNHDA and CDR2 is SQIVND (reference sequence). The length of the CDR3 is 17 residues. V was trimmed by 2 bases and J by 0 bases, leaving 13 bases between them.

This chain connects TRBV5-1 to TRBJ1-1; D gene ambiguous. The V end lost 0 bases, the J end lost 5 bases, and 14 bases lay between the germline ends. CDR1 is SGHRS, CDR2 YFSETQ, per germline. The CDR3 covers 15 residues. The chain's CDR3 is CASSLDGAKGTEAFF. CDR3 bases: TGCGCCAGCAGCTTGGACGGCGCCAAGGGAACTGAAGCTTTCTTT. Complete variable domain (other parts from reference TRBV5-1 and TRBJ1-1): KAGVTQTPRYLIKTRGQQVTLSCSPISGHRSVSWYQQTPGQGLQFLFEYFSETQRNKGNFPGRFSGRQFSNSRSEMNVSTLELGDSALYLCASSLDGAKGTEAFFGQGTRLTVV.

The CDR3 DNA reads as TGTGCCAGCATGGGTCTCACTGAAGCTTTCTTT. Translated: CASMGLTEAFF. The V call is TRBV11-2, the J call TRBJ1-1, with unresolved D. There are 11 residues in the CDR3. Germline V gene sequence: CDR1 SGHAT, CDR2 FQNNGV. V dropped 7 bases and J dropped 4 bases, with 7 bases sitting between them.

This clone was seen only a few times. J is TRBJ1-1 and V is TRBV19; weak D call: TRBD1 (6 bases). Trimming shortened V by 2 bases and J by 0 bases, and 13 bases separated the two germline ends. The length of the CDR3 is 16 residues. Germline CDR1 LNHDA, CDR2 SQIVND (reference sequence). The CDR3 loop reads CASSISSGTLNTEAFF. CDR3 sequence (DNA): TGTGCCAGTAGTATATCCTCCGGGACACTGAACACTGAAGCTTTCTTT.

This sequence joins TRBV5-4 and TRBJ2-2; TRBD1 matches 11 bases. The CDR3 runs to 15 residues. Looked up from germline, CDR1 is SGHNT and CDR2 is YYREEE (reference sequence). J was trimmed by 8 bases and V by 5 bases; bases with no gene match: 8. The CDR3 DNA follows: TGTGCCAGCAGTTGGACAGGGGGCGCATCTGGGGAGCTGTTTTTT. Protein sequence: CASSWTGGASGELFF.

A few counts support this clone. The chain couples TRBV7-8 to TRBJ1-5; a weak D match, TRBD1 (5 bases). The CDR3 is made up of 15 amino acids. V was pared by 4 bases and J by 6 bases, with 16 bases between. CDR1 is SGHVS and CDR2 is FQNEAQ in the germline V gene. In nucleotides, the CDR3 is TGTGCCAGCAGCTCCAGGGATCGGGTCGGTCAGCCCCAGCATTTT. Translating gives CASSSRDRVGQPQHF.

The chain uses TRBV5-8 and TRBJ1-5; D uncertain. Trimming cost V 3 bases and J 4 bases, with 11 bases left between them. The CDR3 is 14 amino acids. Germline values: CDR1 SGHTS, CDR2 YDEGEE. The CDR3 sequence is CASSWRLENQPQHF. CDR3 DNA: TGTGCCAGCAGCTGGAGGTTAGAGAATCAGCCCCAGCATTTT.

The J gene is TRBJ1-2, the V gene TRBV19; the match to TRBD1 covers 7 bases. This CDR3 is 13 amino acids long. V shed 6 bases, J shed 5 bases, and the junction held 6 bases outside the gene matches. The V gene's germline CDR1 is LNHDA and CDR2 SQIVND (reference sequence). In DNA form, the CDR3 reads TGTGCCAGTAGCCTGGGACAGTGGTATGGCTACACCTTC. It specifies CASSLGQWYGYTF.

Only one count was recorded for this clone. This chain's CDR3 is CASSIETSGDPRKTQYF. The CDR3 DNA sequence: TGTGCCAGTAGTATAGAGACTAGCGGGGATCCAAGAAAGACCCAGTACTTC. V usage is TRBV19 and J usage is TRBJ2-5, with TRBD2 identical over 11 bases. The CDR3 has 17 amino acids. Per the germline V gene, CDR1 is LNHDA and CDR2 is SQIVND (reference sequence). Trimming took 0 bases from V and 6 from J; bases not matched to a gene: 9.

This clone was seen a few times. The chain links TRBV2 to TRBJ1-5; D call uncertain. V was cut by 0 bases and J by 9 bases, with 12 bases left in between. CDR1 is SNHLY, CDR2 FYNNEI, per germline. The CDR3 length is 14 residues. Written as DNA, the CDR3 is TGTGCCAGCAGTGAAGCGCCGGGTTGGGGGCCCCAGCATTTT. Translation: CASSEAPGWGPQHF.

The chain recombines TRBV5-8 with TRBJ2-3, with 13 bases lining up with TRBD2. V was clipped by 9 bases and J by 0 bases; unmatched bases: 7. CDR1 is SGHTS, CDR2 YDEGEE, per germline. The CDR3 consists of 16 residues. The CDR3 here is CATRTSGGLSTDTQYF. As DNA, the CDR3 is TGTGCCACCCGGACTAGCGGGGGCCTAAGCACAGATACGCAGTATTTT. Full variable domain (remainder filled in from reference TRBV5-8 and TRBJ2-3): EAGVTQSPTHLIKTRGQQATLRCSPISGHTSVYWYQQALGLGLQFLLWYDEGEERNRGNFPPRFSGRQFPNYSSELNVNALELEDSALYLCATRTSGGLSTDTQYFGPGTRLTVL.

CDR3 residues: CSVDGVNQETQYF. The CDR3 bases are TGCAGCGTTGATGGGGTTAACCAAGAGACCCAGTACTTC. V is TRBV29-1 and J is TRBJ2-5; D is uncertain. CDR1 and CDR2 (germline): SQVTM, ANQGSEA. CDR3 length: 13 amino acids. V lost 3 bases, J lost 0 bases, and 8 bases lay in between.

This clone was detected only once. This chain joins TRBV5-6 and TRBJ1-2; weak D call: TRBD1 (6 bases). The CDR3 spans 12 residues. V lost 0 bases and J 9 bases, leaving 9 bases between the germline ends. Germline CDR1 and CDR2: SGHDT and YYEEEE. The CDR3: CASSLDRESYTF. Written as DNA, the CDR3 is TGTGCCAGCAGCTTGGACAGGGAAAGCTACACCTTC.

The CDR3 nucleotides are TGTGCCAGCAGTGAAGGAGGGGGCGCGGGTGAAAAACTGTTTTTT. Translation: CASSEGGGAGEKLFF. The chain uses TRBV25-1 and TRBJ1-4; 7 nucleotides agree with TRBD1. CDR1 and CDR2 from the germline V gene are MGHDK and SYGVNS. Unmatched junction bases numbered 7, after V lost 2 bases and J lost 7 bases. The CDR3 totals 15 residues.

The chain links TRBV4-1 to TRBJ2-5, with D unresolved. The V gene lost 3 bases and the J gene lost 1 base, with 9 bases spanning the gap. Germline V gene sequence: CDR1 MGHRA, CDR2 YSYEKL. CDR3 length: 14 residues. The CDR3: CASSHEPLQETQYF. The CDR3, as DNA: TGCGCCAGCAGCCACGAACCCCTCCAAGAGACCCAGTACTTC.

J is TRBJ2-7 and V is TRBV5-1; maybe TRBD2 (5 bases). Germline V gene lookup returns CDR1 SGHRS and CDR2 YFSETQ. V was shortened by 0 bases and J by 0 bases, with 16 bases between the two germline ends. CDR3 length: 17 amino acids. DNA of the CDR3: TGCGCCAGCAGCTTGGGGGTGGGTCGGGGAAGCTCCTACGAGCAGTACTTC. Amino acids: CASSLGVGRGSSYEQYF. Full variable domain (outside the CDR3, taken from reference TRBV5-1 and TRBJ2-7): KAGVTQTPRYLIKTRGQQVTLSCSPISGHRSVSWYQQTPGQGLQFLFEYFSETQRNKGNFPGRFSGRQFSNSRSEMNVSTLELGDSALYLCASSLGVGRGSSYEQYFGPGTRLTVT.

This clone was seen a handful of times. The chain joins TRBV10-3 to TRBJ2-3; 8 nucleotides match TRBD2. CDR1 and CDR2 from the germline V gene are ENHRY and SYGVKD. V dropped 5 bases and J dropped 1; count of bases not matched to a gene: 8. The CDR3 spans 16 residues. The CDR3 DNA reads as TGTGCCATCAGTAAGGTTGGCGGGGGGCGCACAGATACGCAGTATTTT. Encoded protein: CAISKVGGGRTDTQYF.

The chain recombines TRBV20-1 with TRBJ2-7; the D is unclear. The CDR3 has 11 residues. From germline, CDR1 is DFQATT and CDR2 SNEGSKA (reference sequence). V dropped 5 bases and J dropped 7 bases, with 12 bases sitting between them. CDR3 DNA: TGCAGTGCTCCCCTAGTACGAGAGCAGTACTTC. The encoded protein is CSAPLVREQYF.

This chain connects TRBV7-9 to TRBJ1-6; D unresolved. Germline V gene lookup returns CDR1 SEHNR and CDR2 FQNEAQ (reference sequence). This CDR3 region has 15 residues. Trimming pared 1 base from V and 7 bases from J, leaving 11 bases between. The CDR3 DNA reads TGTGCCAGCAGCTTAGTTCGGAGTGGGAATTCACCCCTCCACTTT. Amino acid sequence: CASSLVRSGNSPLHF.

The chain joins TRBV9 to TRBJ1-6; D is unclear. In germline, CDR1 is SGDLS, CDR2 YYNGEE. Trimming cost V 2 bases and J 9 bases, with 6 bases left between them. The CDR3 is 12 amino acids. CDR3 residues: CASSVMSSPLHF. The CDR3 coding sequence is TGTGCCAGCAGCGTCATGAGTTCACCCCTCCACTTT. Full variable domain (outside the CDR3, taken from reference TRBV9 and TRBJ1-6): DSGVTQTPKHLITATGQRVTLRCSPRSGDLSVYWYQQSLDQGLQFLIQYYNGEERAKGNILERFSAQQFPDLHSELNLSSLELGDSALYFCASSVMSSPLHFGNGTRLTVT.

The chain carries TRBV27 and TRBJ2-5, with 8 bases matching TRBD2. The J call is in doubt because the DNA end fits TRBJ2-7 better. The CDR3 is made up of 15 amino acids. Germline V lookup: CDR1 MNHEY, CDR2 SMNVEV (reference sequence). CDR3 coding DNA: TGTGCCAGCAGTTCCCCCAGCGGGGGATCCTACGAGCAGTACTTC. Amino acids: CASSSPSGGSYEQYF.

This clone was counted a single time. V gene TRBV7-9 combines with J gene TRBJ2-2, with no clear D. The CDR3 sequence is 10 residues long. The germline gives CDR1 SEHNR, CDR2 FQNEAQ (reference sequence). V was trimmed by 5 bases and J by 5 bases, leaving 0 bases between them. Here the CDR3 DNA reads TGTGCCAGCAGCACCGGGGAGCTGTTTTTT. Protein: CASSTGELFF.

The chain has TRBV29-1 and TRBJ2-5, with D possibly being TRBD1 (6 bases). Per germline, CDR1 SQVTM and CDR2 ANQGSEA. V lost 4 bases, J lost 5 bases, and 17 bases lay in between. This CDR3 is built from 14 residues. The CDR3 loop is CSVGDTGSRETQYF. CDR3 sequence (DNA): TGCAGCGTTGGAGATACAGGGTCGAGGGAGACCCAGTACTTC. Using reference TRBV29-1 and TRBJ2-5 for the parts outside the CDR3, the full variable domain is SAVISQKPSRDICQRGTSLTIQCQVDSQVTMMFWYRQQPGQSLTLIATANQGSEATYESGFVIDKFPISRPNLTFSTLTVSNMSPEDSSIYLCSVGDTGSRETQYFGPGTRLLVL.

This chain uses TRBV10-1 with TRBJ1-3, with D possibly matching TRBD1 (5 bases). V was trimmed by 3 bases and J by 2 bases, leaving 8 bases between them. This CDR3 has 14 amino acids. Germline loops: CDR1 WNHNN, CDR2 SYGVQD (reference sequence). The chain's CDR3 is CASSERGAGNTIYF. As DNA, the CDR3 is TGCGCCAGCAGTGAAAGGGGTGCTGGAAACACCATATATTTT.